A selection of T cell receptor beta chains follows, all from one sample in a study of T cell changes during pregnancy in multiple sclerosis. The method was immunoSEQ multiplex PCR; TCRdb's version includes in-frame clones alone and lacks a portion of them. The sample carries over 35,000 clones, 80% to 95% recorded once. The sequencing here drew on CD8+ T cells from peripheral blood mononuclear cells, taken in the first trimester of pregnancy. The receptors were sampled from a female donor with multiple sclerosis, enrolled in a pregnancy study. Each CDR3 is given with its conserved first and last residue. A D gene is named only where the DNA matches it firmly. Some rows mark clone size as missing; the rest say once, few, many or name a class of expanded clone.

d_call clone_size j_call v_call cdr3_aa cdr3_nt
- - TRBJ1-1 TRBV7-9 CASRRDTVEAFF TGTGCCAGCAGACGGGACACCGTTGAAGCTTTCTTT
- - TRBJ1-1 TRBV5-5 CASSRRLFDSMNTEAFF TGTGCCAGCAGCCGTCGATTATTCGACAGCATGAACACTGAAGCTTTCTTT
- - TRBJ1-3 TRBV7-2 CASSGRGVGNTIYF TGTGCCAGCAGCGGCAGGGGAGTTGGAAACACCATATATTTT
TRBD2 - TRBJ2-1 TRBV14 CASSQDLGTSGASYNEQFF TGTGCCAGCAGCCAAGATCTTGGGACTAGCGGGGCCTCCTACAATGAGCAGTTCTTC
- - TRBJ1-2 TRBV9 CASSAPPDQGTIYGYTF TGTGCCAGCAGCGCGCCGCCCGACCAGGGGACTATCTATGGCTACACCTTC
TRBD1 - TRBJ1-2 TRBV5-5 CASSPKWWTGEDYGYTF TGTGCCAGCAGCCCGAAGTGGTGGACAGGGGAAGACTATGGCTACACCTTC
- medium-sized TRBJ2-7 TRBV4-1 CASSQGPLVTYEQYF TGCGCCAGCAGCCAAGGGCCCTTGGTAACCTACGAGCAGTACTTC
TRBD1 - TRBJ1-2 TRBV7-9 CASSPSTGVYGYTF TGTGCCAGCAGCCCTTCGACAGGGGTCTACGGCTACACCTTC
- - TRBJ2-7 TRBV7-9 CASSLERQSYEQYF TGTGCCAGCAGCTTAGAGAGACAGAGCTACGAGCAGTACTTC
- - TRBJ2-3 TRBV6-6 CASSFRQGGRFDTQYF TGTGCCAGCAGTTTTCGACAGGGAGGTCGTTTTGATACGCAGTATTTT
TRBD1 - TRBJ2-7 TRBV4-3 CASSQDSQGDEQYF TGCGCCAGCAGCCAAGATTCACAGGGGGACGAGCAGTACTTC
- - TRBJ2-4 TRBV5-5 CASSNGLLTQNIQYF TGTGCCAGCAGCAACGGACTTCTGACCCAAAACATTCAGTACTTC
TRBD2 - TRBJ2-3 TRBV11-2 CASSLGSSGSSVRTDTQYF TGTGCCAGCAGCTTAGGCTCTAGCGGGAGTTCGGTTCGTACAGATACGCAGTATTTT
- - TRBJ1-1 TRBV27 CASSLRGNTEAFF TGTGCCAGCAGTTTACGGGGGAACACTGAAGCTTTCTTT
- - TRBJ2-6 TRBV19 CASSIAYAGANVLTF TGTGCCAGTAGTATTGCGTACGCTGGGGCCAACGTCCTGACTTTC
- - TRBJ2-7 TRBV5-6 CASSDGITYEQYF TGTGCCAGCAGTGACGGGATTACCTACGAGCAGTACTTC